Shown below are 7 T cell receptor beta chains from a single sample sequenced in a study of OX40 agonist ivuxolimab in advanced cancers. Using immunoSEQ multiplex PCR, the repertoire was profiled, and TCRdb retains in-frame clones only, with some absent. The sample contains over 25,000 clones, roughly 90% of which appear only once. This sample comprised CD4+ or CD8+ T cells sorted from blood, obtained in a trial of the OX40 agonist ivuxolimab. All receptors come from an adult with an advanced solid tumor such as melanoma, head and neck, liver or kidney cancer.

The chain couples TRBV11-3 to TRBJ2-1; D is uncertain. Trimming stripped 3 bases from V and 10 bases from J, with 13 bases between. Germline loops: CDR1 SGHNT, CDR2 YENEEA. The CDR3 is made up of 13 amino acids. CDR3 sequence: CASSLNPVREQFF. The CDR3 DNA reads as TGTGCCAGCAGCTTGAACCCCGTTAGAGAGCAGTTCTTC.

J is TRBJ2-3 and V is TRBV11-3; TRBD1 matches 10 bases. CDR1 is SGHNT, CDR2 YENEEA, per germline. The CDR3 spans 14 residues. V shed 6 bases and J 5 bases; nucleotides not matched to a gene: 5. CDR3 sequence reads: CASSSDRGLDTQYF. CDR3 sequence (DNA): TGTGCCAGCAGTTCGGACAGGGGGTTAGATACGCAGTATTTT.

The V and J genes are TRBV9 and TRBJ2-2; 14 nucleotides match TRBD2. The CDR3 totals 18 residues. Germline assignment: CDR1 SGDLS and CDR2 YYNGEE. J was trimmed by 2 bases and V by 4 bases; bases with no gene match: 7. In DNA, the CDR3 is TGTGCCAGCAGCTCCCGACTAGCGGGGGGGCTAAACACCGGGGAGCTGTTTTTT. Its protein is CASSSRLAGGLNTGELFF. The complete variable domain, with remaining parts taken from reference TRBV9 and TRBJ2-2, reads DSGVTQTPKHLITATGQRVTLRCSPRSGDLSVYWYQQSLDQGLQFLIQYYNGEERAKGNILERFSAQQFPDLHSELNLSSLELGDSALYFCASSSRLAGGLNTGELFFGEGSRLTVL.

This clone appeared a single time. The chain carries TRBV2 and TRBJ1-5; a possible D gene is TRBD1 (6 bases). The CDR3 consists of 14 residues. V was clipped by 7 bases and J by 4 bases, with 14 bases between them. Germline values: CDR1 SNHLY, CDR2 FYNNEI. This CDR3 reads CASKVAGENQPQHF. DNA of the CDR3: TGTGCCAGCAAGGTGGCAGGGGAGAATCAGCCCCAGCATTTT.

The chain couples TRBV14 to TRBJ2-5; weak D call: TRBD2 (5 bases). This CDR3 is built from 14 residues. Trimming took 1 base from V and 4 from J, leaving 10 bases between them. CDR1 is SGHDN and CDR2 is FVKESK in the germline V gene. The CDR3 region is CASSQVPRGETQYF. In nucleotides, the CDR3 is TGTGCCAGCAGCCAAGTCCCCCGGGGAGAGACCCAGTACTTC.

This clone was counted once. The chain employs TRBV9 and TRBJ2-1, with D possibly matching TRBD2 (6 bases). The V and J ends lost 3 bases and 8 bases respectively, with 15 bases between them. The CDR3 extends over 14 amino acids. In germline, CDR1 is SGDLS, CDR2 YYNGEE. The DNA for the CDR3 is TGTGCCAGCAGCGGGGGGGAGCGTCCTTATGAGCAGTTCTTC. Its protein is CASSGGERPYEQFF.

The rearrangement uses TRBV5-8 and TRBJ2-2; D is possibly TRBD1 (5 bases). This CDR3 has 13 amino acids. Germline lookup yields CDR1 SGHTS and CDR2 YDEGEE. V dropped 4 bases and J dropped 4 bases, with 8 bases sitting between them. The DNA for the CDR3 is TGTGCCAGCAGCCAGGGTCCCACCGGGGAGCTGTTTTTT. This encodes CASSQGPTGELFF.